One and the same sample provided the 20 T cell receptor beta chains below, sequenced in a study of regulatory T cells in long-lasting Graves disease. Time point of the sample: newly diagnosed GD, antithyroid drugs for less than 3 months. From RNA extracted from PBMCs, the TCR library was made. Sequencing libraries for TCR beta were prepared with iRepertoire HTBI primers and Arm-PCR of CDR3 regions. Via MiXCR, TCRdb re-called the multiplex PCR reads, giving one row per CDR3 protein. Of approximately 400,000 distinct CDR3 sequences in the sample, roughly a sixth were seen once. Specimen: peripheral blood mononuclear cells (PBMCs), collected at new diagnosis, from a patient treated with antithyroid drugs. These receptor sequences come from a female donor with Graves disease.

This clonotype was found a few times. The chain uses TRBV4-2 and TRBJ2-1; D gene unclear. CDR1 is LGHNA, CDR2 YNFKEQ, per germline. The V and J ends lost 1 base and 8 bases respectively, with 9 bases between them. CDR3 size: 13 residues. CDR3: CASSQGSTYEQFF. CDR3 DNA: TGTGCCAGCAGCCAAGGATCCACCTATGAGCAGTTCTTC.

In its sample, this clonotype was seen many times. V is TRBV5-4 and J is TRBJ1-3, with D uncertain. CDR3 length: 16 residues. Germline V gene lookup returns CDR1 SGHNT and CDR2 YYREEE (reference sequence). The germline V and J ends were trimmed by 0 bases and 4 bases, with 14 bases remaining between them. The CDR3 is CASSLDRAARGNTIYF. The DNA for the CDR3 is TGTGCCAGCAGCTTGGATCGTGCAGCGCGGGGAAACACCATATATTTT.

This clonotype has a count of ten or more. The J gene is TRBJ1-2, the V gene TRBV4-1; tentatively, D is TRBD1 (5 bases). The length of the CDR3 is 16 residues. Germline lookup yields CDR1 MGHRA and CDR2 YSYEKL. V lost 1 base, J lost 2 bases, and 14 bases lay in between. The CDR3 nucleotides read TGCGCCAGCAGCCAAGTACTAACAGAGGGGAACTATGGCTACACCTTC. This translates into CASSQVLTEGNYGYTF.

This clonotype was seen at least ten times. The chain carries TRBV27 and TRBJ1-1; D unresolved. The germline gives CDR1 MNHEY, CDR2 SMNVEV (reference sequence). V was clipped by 4 bases and J by 2 bases, with 11 bases between them. The CDR3 loop spans 14 amino acids. CDR3 DNA: TGTGCCAGCAGTTCACACCCAGGAAACACTGAAGCTTTCTTT. Amino acid sequence: CASSSHPGNTEAFF.

This clonotype was detected once. V is TRBV15 and J is TRBJ1-1; weak D call: TRBD1 (5 bases). Germline values: CDR1 LNHNV, CDR2 YYDKDF (reference sequence). V was clipped by 3 bases and J by 3 bases, with 14 bases between them. The CDR3 loop spans 15 amino acids. CDR3 nucleotide sequence: TGTGCCACCAGCAGCCCTTGGGGGGGTGACACTGAAGCTTTCTTT. This gives the protein CATSSPWGGDTEAFF.

This clonotype showed up many times. This chain links TRBV20-1 with TRBJ2-7; TRBD2 matches at 11 bases. CDR3 length: 15 residues. The J segment lost 1 base and the V segment lost 4 bases, leaving 6 bases of the junction unmatched. Germline V gene lookup returns CDR1 DFQATT and CDR2 SNEGSKA (reference sequence). The CDR3 here is CSATDLAGGSYEQYF. The CDR3 nucleotides are TGCAGTGCTACTGACCTAGCGGGAGGTTCCTACGAGCAGTACTTC.

In regard to this clonotype: This may come from a read error, since a much larger clone is one base off. The gene calls are TRBV28 and TRBJ1-5, with D maybe TRBD1 (5 bases). Germline assignment: CDR1 MDHEN and CDR2 SYDVKM. CDR3 length: 15 residues. CDR3 residues: CVSTVTQGGNQPQHF. In DNA, the CDR3 is TGTGTCAGCACGGTCACTCAGGGCGGCAATCAGCCCCAGCATTTT. Full variable domain (outside the CDR3, taken from reference TRBV28 and TRBJ1-5): DVKVTQSSRYLVKRTGEKVFLECVQDMDHENMFWYRQDPGLGLRLIYFSYDVKMKEKGDIPEGYSVSREKKERFSLILESASTNQTSMYLCVSTVTQGGNQPQHFGDGTRLSIL.

This clonotype was counted between two and nine times. V gene TRBV10-3 combines with J gene TRBJ1-1, with D maybe TRBD1 (5 bases). CDR1 ENHRY and CDR2 SYGVKD come from the germline V gene. The V and J ends lost 3 bases and 0 bases respectively, with 8 bases between them. This CDR3 spans 14 amino acids. In nucleotides, the CDR3 is TGTGCCATCAGTGAACAGGACATGAACACTGAAGCTTTCTTT. Amino acid sequence: CAISEQDMNTEAFF.

The gene calls are TRBV2 and TRBJ2-2; TRBD1 or TRBD2 may be the D gene (5 bases each). In germline, CDR1 is SNHLY, CDR2 FYNNEI. V shed 3 bases and J shed 1 base, with 9 bases lying between them. The CDR3 runs 15 residues. CDR3 loop: CASSDAGRNTGELFF. CDR3 nucleotide sequence: TGTGCCAGCAGTGATGCAGGGAGGAACACCGGGGAGCTGTTTTTT.

The table lists this clonotype with a count of one. A much larger clone lies one base from this, so it may be a read error. This chain links TRBV18 with TRBJ1-1; D is perhaps TRBD1 (6 bases). Germline CDR1 and CDR2: KGHSH and LQKENI. Trimming pared 2 bases from V and 3 bases from J, leaving 10 bases between. This CDR3 spans 14 amino acids. The CDR3 region is CASSPWDKDTEAFF. CDR3 DNA sequence: TGTGCCAGCTCACCATGGGACAAGGACACTGAAGCTTTCTTT.

This clonotype was found many times. The chain recombines TRBV18 with TRBJ1-1; D call uncertain. CDR3 length equals 14 residues. V was cut by 5 bases and J by 0 bases, with 10 bases left in between. Germline V gene lookup returns CDR1 KGHSH and CDR2 LQKENI. The CDR3: CASSGESLNTEAFF. The CDR3 coding sequence is TGTGCCAGCTCAGGGGAAAGTTTGAACACTGAAGCTTTCTTT.

About this clonotype: A far larger clone is a single base away, which makes a read error likely. V is TRBV7-2 and J is TRBJ1-1, with a tentative D call TRBD1 (5 bases). Germline V gene lookup returns CDR1 SGHTA and CDR2 FQGNSA. This CDR3 spans 12 amino acids. V shed 4 bases and J shed 11 bases, with 14 bases lying between them. The CDR3 is CASSSQGDRAFF. CDR3 DNA: TGTGCCAGCAGCTCCCAGGGTGATAGGGCTTTCTTT.

This clonotype was seen ten or more times. The chain combines TRBV12-3 or TRBV12-4 with TRBJ1-2; a weak D match, TRBD1 (6 bases). The CDR3 spans 15 residues. V was pared by 10 bases and J by 8 bases, with 26 bases between. The CDR3: CATEPGHRSPGGYTF. The DNA for the CDR3 is TGTGCCACCGAGCCGGGACATCGCTCCCCGGGGGGCTACACCTTC.

Ten or more counts support this clonotype. The chain recombines TRBV11-2 with TRBJ2-3; TRBD2 matches at 12 bases. Per the germline V gene, CDR1 is SGHAT and CDR2 is FQNNGV. The CDR3 has 17 amino acids. With V trimmed by 5 bases and J by 5 bases, 11 bases remained unmatched. The CDR3 DNA is TGTGCCAGCAGCCTCCGACTAGCGGGGGTAGCGATAGATACGCAGTATTTT. It translates to CASSLRLAGVAIDTQYF.

This clonotype was observed at least ten times. The germline gene is not matched at one end of the junction; a read error may be the cause. The chain joins TRBV15 to TRBJ2-5; D is uncertain. This CDR3 contains 12 residues. CDR1 is LNHNV, CDR2 YYDKDF, per germline (reference sequence). CDR3 residues: CATIRGRETQYF. CDR3 nucleotides: TGTGCCACCATCAGAGGCAGGGAGACCCAGTACTTC.

This clonotype has at least ten counts. The chain recombines TRBV5-1 with TRBJ2-1, with 8 bases aligning to TRBD2. The CDR3 sequence is 16 residues long. Trimming removed 0 bases from V and 6 bases from J; junction bases left unmatched: 8. Germline-derived CDR1 and CDR2 are SGHRS and YFSETQ. The CDR3 nucleotides are TGCGCCAGCAGCTTGGGAGGTAGCGGGATCGGCAATGAGCAGTTCTTC. Its protein product is CASSLGGSGIGNEQFF.

This clonotype was counted at least ten times. This chain uses TRBV7-9 with TRBJ2-1, with TRBD2 identical over 13 bases. The CDR3 covers 15 residues. Looked up from germline, CDR1 is SEHNR and CDR2 is FQNEAQ (reference sequence). V lost 4 bases, J lost 9 bases, and 6 bases stayed unmatched. The DNA for the CDR3 is TGTGCCAGCAGCTCTACGGGACTAGCGGGGACTGAGCAGTTCTTC. Amino acid sequence: CASSSTGLAGTEQFF.

V is TRBV10-2 and J is TRBJ2-2, with TRBD2 matching 7 bases. This CDR3 is 16 amino acids long. V was pared by 9 bases and J by 4 bases, with 14 bases of the junction left unmatched. From germline, CDR1 is WSHSY and CDR2 SAAADI. The CDR3 nucleotides are TGCGCCAGTCTCCGAGAGAAGACTAGCTCCACCGGGGAGCTGTTTTTT. Its translation is CASLREKTSSTGELFF.

This clonotype occurred many times. J is TRBJ2-5 and V is TRBV20-1, with 10 bases matching TRBD1. The V and J ends lost 2 bases and 5 bases, in that order; junction bases with no gene match: 8. Germline-derived CDR1 and CDR2 are DFQATT and SNEGSKA (reference sequence). This CDR3 region has 15 residues. The CDR3 nucleotides read TGCAGTGCTAGACCACGACAGGGGGCGCAGGAGACCCAGTACTTC. Residues: CSARPRQGAQETQYF.

The chain recombines TRBV7-3 with TRBJ1-3; D may be TRBD1 (6 bases). The CDR3 runs 16 residues. Germline loops: CDR1 SGHTA, CDR2 FQGTGA. V lost 4 bases and J lost 0, with 13 bases in between. CDR3 sequence: CASSSTGLNSGNTIYF. DNA of the CDR3: TGTGCCAGCAGCTCGACAGGTCTTAACTCTGGAAACACCATATATTTT.